Below, 6 T cell receptor beta chains from the same sample are listed, as sequenced in a study of T cells after yellow fever vaccination. TCRdb re-called the 5' RACE reads with MiXCR, one entry per CDR3 protein. Here the sample spans 550,000 or so distinct CDR3 sequences, approximately 21% being singletons. Source: PBMCs, taken 15 days after the yellow fever booster vaccination. The receptors were sampled from a man younger than 40 who received the YFV17D yellow fever vaccine.

This clonotype was found many times. The chain is built from TRBV7-2 and TRBJ1-6; 11 bases fit TRBD1. CDR3 length equals 15 residues. Germline V gives CDR1 SGHTA, CDR2 FQGNSA. V dropped 5 bases and J dropped 9; count of bases not matched to a gene: 6. The CDR3 nucleotides are TGTGCCAGCAGCACGGACAGGGGGCTTAGTTCACCCCTCCACTTT. This encodes CASSTDRGLSSPLHF.

This sequence joins TRBV27 and TRBJ2-2; D is unclear. The CDR3 extends over 14 amino acids. Germline CDR1 is MNHEY and CDR2 is SMNVEV (reference sequence). V was clipped by 7 bases and J by 1 base, with 10 bases between them. CDR3 amino acids: CASNPTKNTGELFF. DNA for the CDR3: TGTGCCAGCAACCCGACCAAGAACACCGGGGAGCTGTTTTTT.

This clonotype occurred a few times. The chain carries TRBV29-1 and TRBJ1-2; 9 bases are shared with TRBD1. In germline, CDR1 is SQVTM, CDR2 ANQGSEA. CDR3 size: 13 residues. The V segment lost 6 bases and the J segment 4 bases; nucleotides outside the gene matches: 6. The CDR3 coding sequence is TGCAGCGTACTGACAGGGGGAAGCTATGGCTACACCTTC. Its protein is CSVLTGGSYGYTF.

The chain uses TRBV5-1 and TRBJ1-3; 7 bases match TRBD1. Looked up from germline, CDR1 is SGHRS and CDR2 is YFSETQ. V gave up 4 bases and J gave up 2 bases; unmatched junction bases: 6. This CDR3 comprises 15 residues. The CDR3 sequence: CASSETGTAGNTIYF. CDR3 bases: TGCGCCAGCAGCGAAACCGGGACAGCTGGAAACACCATATATTTT.

In this sample, this clonotype turned up a few times. The rearrangement uses TRBV10-3 and TRBJ1-6; possible D gene TRBD1, 5 bases. The CDR3 extends over 16 amino acids. Germline CDR1 and CDR2: ENHRY and SYGVKD. Trimming removed 6 bases from V and 7 bases from J, with 19 bases in between. The CDR3 DNA follows: TGTGCCATCAGGGGGGACCGGGACGGAGAAAATTCACCCCTCCACTTT. Protein product: CAIRGDRDGENSPLHF.

The V gene is TRBV12-3 or TRBV12-4, the J gene TRBJ2-7; D perhaps matches TRBD1 (6 bases). V dropped 6 bases and J dropped 3 bases, with 15 bases sitting between them. CDR3 size: 14 residues. CDR3 sequence (DNA): TGTGCCAGCAGCCCACAGGGTGGGGTCTACGAGCAGTACTTC. Translating it yields CASSPQGGVYEQYF.